What follows are 19 T cell receptor beta chains derived from one specimen sequenced in a study of cytomegalovirus exposure and HLA in healthy donors. Libraries were prepared by immunoSEQ multiplex PCR; TCRdb keeps only in-frame clonotypes and omits some of them. The table lists under 200,000 clones, about 90% of them singletons. Material for sequencing was PBMCs. The receptors originated from a young woman in good health and CMV-seropositive.

The genes are TRBV7-6 and TRBJ2-3, with TRBD2 matching over 15 bases. CDR3 length: 18 amino acids. Germline V CDR1 and CDR2: SGHVS, FNYEAQ. The V and J ends lost 5 bases and 0 bases, in that order; junction bases with no gene match: 6. The CDR3 sequence is CASSGTSGRKGSTDTQYF. CDR3 nucleotide sequence: TGTGCCAGCAGCGGGACTAGCGGGAGGAAGGGAAGCACAGATACGCAGTATTTT.

This chain joins TRBV7-9 and TRBJ1-2; 8 nucleotides line up with TRBD1. V was clipped by 3 bases and J by 8 bases; unmatched bases: 11. The CDR3 sequence is 15 residues long. Per germline, CDR1 SEHNR and CDR2 FQNEAQ (reference sequence). The DNA of the CDR3 is TGTGCCAGCAGCTTCCAGGGGGCGCAGGTTGAGGGCTACACCTTC. It yields the protein CASSFQGAQVEGYTF.

The chain combines TRBV30 with TRBJ1-2, with D tentatively TRBD1 (6 bases). Trimming left V 4 bases short and J 2 bases short, with 14 bases between. The CDR3 has 14 amino acids. CDR1 and CDR2 (germline): GTSNPN, SVGIG (reference sequence). CDR3 nucleotides: TGTGCCTGGACCGCAGGGACACTAAACTATGGCTACACCTTC. Translation: CAWTAGTLNYGYTF.

The chain combines TRBV2 with TRBJ2-7, with TRBD1 identical over 7 bases. This CDR3 region has 14 residues. The V and J ends lost 7 bases and 0 bases, in that order; junction bases with no gene match: 6. Germline lookup yields CDR1 SNHLY and CDR2 FYNNEI. CDR3 bases: TGTGCCAGCACACGACAGGGTGTCTCCTACGAGCAGTACTTC. It translates to CASTRQGVSYEQYF.

The rearrangement uses TRBV28 and TRBJ2-7; D unresolved. Germline lookup yields CDR1 MDHEN and CDR2 SYDVKM. V lost 3 bases and J lost 6, with 9 bases in between. This CDR3 is built from 12 residues. For the CDR3, the DNA is TGTGCCAGCAGTTTGAGGCCCGGCGAGCAGTACTTC. This encodes CASSLRPGEQYF.

The rearrangement uses TRBV5-6 and TRBJ2-7, with 10 positions matching TRBD1. J lost 4 bases, V lost 2 bases, and 9 bases had no gene match. Germline V gene data show CDR1 as SGHDT and CDR2 as YYEEEE. The CDR3 has 16 amino acids. The CDR3 region is CASSFMTGTGEYEQYF. DNA of the CDR3: TGTGCCAGCAGCTTTATGACCGGGACAGGGGAATACGAGCAGTACTTC.

V is TRBV10-3 and J is TRBJ1-2, with 7 bases matching TRBD1. CDR3 size: 13 residues. The germline CDR1 and CDR2 sequences are ENHRY and SYGVKD. The trim removed 5 bases at V and 8 bases at J, leaving 8 bases unmatched. The CDR3 spells CAISPGQTDGYTF. CDR3 DNA: TGTGCCATCAGTCCGGGACAGACGGACGGCTACACCTTC.

The rearrangement joins TRBV5-1 to TRBJ1-2; tentatively, D is TRBD1 (6 bases). The CDR3 covers 15 residues. Germline V gene sequence: CDR1 SGHRS, CDR2 YFSETQ. V was trimmed by 4 bases and J by 0 bases, leaving 13 bases between them. CDR3 loop: CASSLETGSNYGYTF. The CDR3 DNA sequence: TGCGCCAGCAGCCTGGAGACAGGATCTAACTATGGCTACACCTTC. The full variable domain, in which reference TRBV5-1 and TRBJ1-2 provide the parts outside the CDR3, is KAGVTQTPRYLIKTRGQQVTLSCSPISGHRSVSWYQQTPGQGLQFLFEYFSETQRNKGNFPGRFSGRQFSNSRSEMNVSTLELGDSALYLCASSLETGSNYGYTFGSGTRLTVV.

The chain links TRBV9 to TRBJ1-4, with 8 positions matching TRBD1. Germline-derived CDR1 and CDR2 are SGDLS and YYNGEE. CDR3 length: 15 amino acids. Trimming cost V 3 bases and J 8 bases; bases outside gene matches: 9. The CDR3 sequence is CASSEEITGGEKLFF. CDR3 nucleotides: TGTGCCAGCAGCGAGGAGATCACAGGGGGAGAAAAACTGTTTTTT.

The chain joins TRBV11-3 to TRBJ2-1; D is unclear. This CDR3 comprises 15 residues. Germline V CDR1 and CDR2: SGHNT, YENEEA. V was cut by 5 bases and J by 2 bases, with 13 bases left in between. The CDR3 bases are TGTGCCAGCAGCCCCAGCCTAGGTCCCTACAATGAGCAGTTCTTC. It specifies CASSPSLGPYNEQFF. Based on the CDR3 plus reference TRBV11-3 and TRBJ2-1, the full variable domain is EAGVVQSPRYKIIEKKQPVAFWCNPISGHNTLYWYLQNLGQGPELLIRYENEEAVDDSQLPKDRFSAERLKGVDSTLKIQPAELGDSAVYLCASSPSLGPYNEQFFGPGTRLTVL.

The chain uses TRBV30 and TRBJ2-7; TRBD1 matches at 7 bases. The length of the CDR3 is 13 residues. The V gene end was trimmed by 5 bases and the J gene end by 0 bases; junction bases not matched to a gene: 4. CDR1 is GTSNPN, CDR2 SVGIG, per germline (reference sequence). The CDR3 loop reads CAWAGTASYEQYF. In DNA, the CDR3 is TGTGCCTGGGCCGGGACAGCCTCCTACGAGCAGTACTTC.

Remarks on this clone: Its ends do not fully match the called genes, so a read error is possible. CDR3 amino acids: CASRLARVTGSKDTIYF. The CDR3 DNA reads TGTGCCAGCAGGTTAGCCCGCGTGACGGGATCCAAAGACACCATATATTTT. This chain connects TRBV7-8 to TRBJ1-3; no clear D. The germline V gene has CDR1 SGHVS and CDR2 FQNEAQ. This CDR3 has 17 residues.

This chain connects TRBV27 to TRBJ2-7, with 11 positions matching TRBD1. CDR1 is MNHEY and CDR2 is SMNVEV in the germline V gene (reference sequence). This CDR3 spans 14 amino acids. V dropped 5 bases and J dropped 7; count of bases not matched to a gene: 7. As DNA, the CDR3 is TGTGCCAGCAGTCCTGGACAGGGGGCAGGGGAGCAGTACTTC. Amino acid sequence: CASSPGQGAGEQYF.

The rearrangement uses TRBV6-1 and TRBJ1-2; 10 bases are shared with TRBD1. This CDR3 spans 15 amino acids. The germline gives CDR1 MNHNS, CDR2 SASEGT. V shed 7 bases, J shed 9 bases, and the junction held 14 bases outside the gene matches. This CDR3 is CASTISGQGEARYTF. CDR3 sequence (DNA): TGTGCCAGCACCATATCTGGACAGGGGGAGGCCCGCTACACCTTC.

The V and J genes are TRBV28 and TRBJ1-1; 11 nucleotides agree with TRBD1. This CDR3 spans 17 amino acids. CDR1 MDHEN and CDR2 SYDVKM come from the germline V gene. V gave up 4 bases and J gave up 5 bases; unmatched junction bases: 12. This CDR3 is CASSSDRGRKSRTEAFF. The CDR3 region has the DNA TGTGCCAGCAGTTCGGACAGGGGGCGCAAGAGTCGGACTGAAGCTTTCTTT.

This chain links TRBV6-5 with TRBJ1-2; D might be TRBD1 (6 bases). The V and J ends lost 0 bases and 5 bases respectively, with 10 bases between them. This CDR3 has 14 amino acids. Germline CDR1 and CDR2: MNHEY and SVGAGI. The DNA of the CDR3 is TGTGCCAGCAGTTACTCCGGGACAAGTTATGGCTACACCTTC. It is translated as CASSYSGTSYGYTF.

The J gene is TRBJ1-1, the V gene TRBV9; 7 positions agree with TRBD1. The V gene's germline CDR1 is SGDLS and CDR2 YYNGEE. The CDR3 covers 13 residues. The junction had 1 base not matched to a gene; V was cut back by 5 bases and J by 0 bases. The CDR3 nucleotides read TGTGCCAGCAGGGGACAGTTGAACACTGAAGCTTTCTTT. Its translation: CASRGQLNTEAFF.

V and J are TRBV6-4 and TRBJ1-2; D remains ambiguous. V was shortened by 3 bases and J by 4 bases, with 9 bases between the two germline ends. Germline V gene lookup returns CDR1 MRHNA and CDR2 SNTAGT. This CDR3 has 13 amino acids. The CDR3 spells CASSEVSGYGYTF. In nucleotides, the CDR3 is TGTGCCAGCAGTGAAGTGAGTGGCTATGGCTACACCTTC.

The chain is built from TRBV7-2 and TRBJ2-7, with 11 bases matching TRBD2. Trimming took 5 bases from V and 4 from J; bases not matched to a gene: 7. The germline CDR1 and CDR2 sequences are SGHTA and FQGNSA. The CDR3 has 15 amino acids. The CDR3 loop is CASSQGLAAPYEQYF. DNA for the CDR3: TGTGCCAGCAGCCAGGGACTAGCGGCCCCTTACGAGCAGTACTTC.